Below, 3 T cell receptor beta chains from the same sample are listed, as sequenced in a study of T-cell reconstitution after alpha-beta-depleted transplantation in children. As it was prepared, the TCRbeta library received unique molecular identifiers. Via MiXCR, TCRdb re-called the PCR reads, giving one row per CDR3 protein. The repertoire holds around 530,000 distinct CDR3 sequences, with approximately 32% as singletons. Specimen: PBMCs from the stem cell graft donor, collected from the stem cell graft. The receptors shown here come from a human donor who donated a stem cell graft to a child with aplastic anemia.

V and J are TRBV3-1 and TRBJ2-1; 12 bases are shared with TRBD2. Germline V gene sequence: CDR1 LGHDT, CDR2 YNNKEL (reference sequence). With 0 bases clipped from V and 6 bases from J, the junction kept 6 bases outside the gene matches. The CDR3 consists of 17 residues. The CDR3 sequence: CASSQDPLAGGGNEQFF. In DNA form, the CDR3 reads TGTGCCAGCAGCCAAGATCCCCTAGCGGGAGGGGGCAATGAGCAGTTCTTC.

V and J are TRBV20-1 and TRBJ1-2; D is perhaps TRBD1 (5 bases). Per the germline V gene, CDR1 is DFQATT and CDR2 is SNEGSKA (reference sequence). The CDR3 contains 16 residues. The V end was cut by 3 bases, the J end by 7 bases, with 24 bases between. Here the CDR3 reads CSASVWDRAGVRGYTF. CDR3 nucleotide sequence: TGCAGTGCTAGTGTGTGGGACCGAGCGGGGGTGCGTGGCTACACCTTC.

The rearrangement uses TRBV5-1 and TRBJ2-1; 10 nucleotides align to TRBD2. This CDR3 has 16 residues. Germline V gene data show CDR1 as SGHRS and CDR2 as YFSETQ. Losses at the gene ends were 2 bases for V and 8 bases for J; bases not matched to a gene: 10. The CDR3 here is CASSLPIIAGGDEQFF. The CDR3 bases are TGCGCCAGCAGCTTACCCATTATAGCGGGAGGCGATGAGCAGTTCTTC.